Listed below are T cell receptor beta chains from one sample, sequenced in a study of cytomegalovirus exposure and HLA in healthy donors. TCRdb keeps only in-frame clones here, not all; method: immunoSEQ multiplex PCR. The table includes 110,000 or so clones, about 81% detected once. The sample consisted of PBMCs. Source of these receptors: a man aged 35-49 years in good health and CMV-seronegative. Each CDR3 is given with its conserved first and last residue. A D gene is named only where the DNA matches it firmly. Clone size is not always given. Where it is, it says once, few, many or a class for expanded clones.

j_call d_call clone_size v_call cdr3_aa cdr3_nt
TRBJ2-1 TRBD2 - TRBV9 CASSVSGGRGNEQFF TGTGCCAGCAGCGTTTCCGGGGGGAGGGGCAATGAGCAGTTCTTC
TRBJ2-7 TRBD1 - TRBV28 CASSLVTGGRDEQYF TGTGCCAGCAGTTTAGTGACAGGGGGCAGGGACGAGCAGTACTTC
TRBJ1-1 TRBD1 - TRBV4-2 CASSREGGTNTEAFF TGTGCCAGCAGCCGCGAAGGGGGCACGAACACTGAAGCTTTCTTT
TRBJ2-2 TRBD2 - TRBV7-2 CASSAYLAGANTGELFF TGTGCCAGCAGCGCATATCTAGCGGGGGCGAACACCGGGGAGCTGTTTTTT
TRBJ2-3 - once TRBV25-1 CASGSVDTQYF TGTGCCAGCGGGAGCGTGGATACGCAGTATTTT
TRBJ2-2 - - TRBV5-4 CASSFLLNTGELFF TGTGCCAGCAGCTTCTTACTGAACACCGGGGAGCTGTTTTTT
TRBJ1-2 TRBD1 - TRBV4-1 CASSHQTGEGFGYTF TGCGCCAGCAGCCACCAGACAGGGGAGGGTTTTGGCTACACCTTC
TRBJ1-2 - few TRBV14 CASSQGLRAGYTF TGTGCCAGCAGCCAAGGACTACGTGCTGGCTACACCTTC
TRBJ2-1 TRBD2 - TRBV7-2 CASSRRQRGSYNEQFF TGTGCCAGCAGCCGACGTCAGCGGGGCTCCTACAATGAGCAGTTCTTC
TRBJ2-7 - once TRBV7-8 CASSLFRVSYEQYF TGTGCCAGCAGCTTATTTAGAGTCTCCTACGAGCAGTACTTC
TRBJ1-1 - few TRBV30 CAWGDGQVKAFF TGTGCCTGGGGCGATGGCCAGGTAAAAGCTTTCTTT
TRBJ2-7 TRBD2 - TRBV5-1 CASGRGGRDEQYF TGCGCCAGCGGGCGGGGGGGCCGAGACGAGCAGTACTTC
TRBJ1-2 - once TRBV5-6 CASSLPLQGFGYTF TGTGCCAGCAGCTTGCCCCTCCAGGGCTTTGGCTACACCTTC
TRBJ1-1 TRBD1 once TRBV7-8 CASRARDRDVSEAFF TGTGCCAGCAGGGCCCGGGACAGGGATGTATCTGAAGCTTTCTTT
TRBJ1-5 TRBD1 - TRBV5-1 CASSSTGAGQPQHF TGCGCCAGCAGCTCGACAGGGGCGGGTCAGCCCCAGCATTTT